The source of this T cell receptor beta chain is a study of graft-versus-host responses after intestinal transplantation. General study findings and limits: Some GvH clones were seen earlier in gut or blood, suggesting intestinal origin.

After removal of 5 bases from V and 3 bases from J, the junction contained 6 bases not matched to a gene. This CDR3 spans 14 amino acids. CDR1 SGHDT and CDR2 YYEEEE come from the germline V gene. Clones were read by immunoSEQ multiplex PCR, and TCRdb kept only the in-frame ones, dropping some. The sample records about 86,000 clones, about 88% being singletons. A remark on this clone: The antigen is unknown.

The material sequenced was unstimulated CD4+ T cells sorted from spleen or lymph node cells, taken before transplant. The chain combines TRBV5-6 with TRBJ1-2; TRBD1 agrees at 8 bases. The receptor's source is a human donor who was the organ donor for an intestinal transplant. The CDR3 sequence: CASRETGEDYGYTF. The DNA of the CDR3 is TGTGCCAGCAGGGAGACAGGGGAGGACTATGGCTACACCTTC.